These T cell receptor beta chains were read from a single sample in a study of identical twins. TCRdb itself ran the 5' RACE reads through MiXCR, one entry per CDR3 protein. The sample carries approximately 550,000 distinct CDR3 sequences, about a fifth recorded once. This sample was also put to use in a study of yellow fever vaccine responses in identical twins.

Specimen: CD4+ T cells sorted from blood. Source of these receptors: a woman aged 18-29 years in good health. CDR3s include the opening cysteine and the closing phenylalanine or tryptophan. The D gene is left open where the match is weak. Only some rows state a clone size, as once, few, many or a class for expanded clones.

>few|TRBV20-1|TRBJ2-1|NA
TGCAGTGCTAGAGATGGGAGGCAGGCCTACAATGAGCAGTTCTTC
CSARDGRQAYNEQFF
>NA|TRBV7-2|TRBJ2-2|NA
TGTGCCAGCAGCTTACTCCGCGGCGGGGCCGGGGAGCTGTTTTTT
CASSLLRGGAGELFF
>few|TRBV29-1|TRBJ2-3|NA
TGCAGCGTCCCCGGGGAGACTACGCAGTATTTT
CSVPGETTQYF
>NA|TRBV29-1|TRBJ2-7|NA
TGCAGCGCCGACAGTTGGGCAGGCTCCTACGAGCAGTACTTC
CSADSWAGSYEQYF
>NA|TRBV7-9|TRBJ2-5|NA
TGTGCCAGCAGCTTAACGGGGGCAATGTACCAAGAGACCCAGTACTTC
CASSLTGAMYQETQYF
>NA|TRBV10-3|TRBJ2-5|NA
TGTGCCATCAGTGACAGGGGAGAAGAGACCCAGTACTTC
CAISDRGEETQYF
>NA|TRBV7-8|TRBJ2-1|NA
TGTGCCAGCAGCTTATCGGGGGCGCGGTACAATGAGCAGTTCTTC
CASSLSGARYNEQFF
>NA|TRBV20-1|TRBJ2-1|TRBD1
TGCAGTGCGCCCCGGGACAGGGGCGATGAGCAGTTCTTC
CSAPRDRGDEQFF
>NA|TRBV7-8|TRBJ2-7|TRBD1
TGTGCCAGCAGCACTCGACAGGGGTTCCCTTACGAGCAGTACTTC
CASSTRQGFPYEQYF
>NA|TRBV20-1|TRBJ2-3|NA
TGCAGTGTCTCGATAACCACAGATACGCAGTATTTT
CSVSITTDTQYF
>NA|TRBV27|TRBJ2-2|TRBD2
TGTGCCAGCATCCCTCGGGGGATAGCGGGATTCGACACCGGGGAGCTGTTTTTT
CASIPRGIAGFDTGELFF
>once|TRBV12-5|TRBJ2-1|TRBD2
TGTGCTAGTCGGGAGGGGGTATACAATGAGCAGTTCTTC
CASREGVYNEQFF
>many|TRBV18|TRBJ1-1|TRBD1
TGTGCCAGCAGTAGGACAGGGAACACTGAAGCTTTCTTT
CASSRTGNTEAFF
>few|TRBV3-1|TRBJ1-2|NA
TGTGCCAGCAGCCAAGGACGCGGTGGCTACACCTTC
CASSQGRGGYTF
>NA|TRBV5-1|TRBJ2-5|TRBD1
TGCGCCAGCAGCGGGAGAGACGGGACAGGGCGGTGGGAGACCCAGTACTTC
CASSGRDGTGRWETQYF
>few|TRBV9|TRBJ1-1|TRBD1
TGTGCCAGCAGCGTAGAGAAACACAGGGGGGGAACTGAAGCTTTCTTT
CASSVEKHRGGTEAFF
>few|TRBV7-2|TRBJ2-2|NA
TGTGCCAGCAGCCCCTCAGGGAACACCGGGGAGCTGTTTTTT
CASSPSGNTGELFF
>NA|TRBV28|TRBJ2-3|NA
TGTGCCAGCAGCCTAAGGACCCCCGGAGATACGCAGTATTTT
CASSLRTPGDTQYF
>few|TRBV5-1|TRBJ2-1|NA
TGCGCCAGCAGCGCAGCTACCTACAATGAGCAGTTCTTC
CASSAATYNEQFF
>NA|TRBV24-1|TRBJ2-7|NA
TGTGCCACCAGTGATCATCAGGGCTACGAGCAGTACTTC
CATSDHQGYEQYF
>NA|TRBV20-1|TRBJ2-3|NA
TGCAGTGCTAGAGATAATCTTGTCTCAGATACGCAGTATTTT
CSARDNLVSDTQYF
>NA|TRBV5-1|TRBJ2-7|NA
TGCGCCAGCAGCTTCGGTAGGAGCTCCTACGAGCAGTACTTC
CASSFGRSSYEQYF
>NA|TRBV28|TRBJ2-2|NA
TGTGCCAGCAGCCTTGGGACACTACGGGAGCTGTTTTTT
CASSLGTLRELFF
>few|TRBV20-1|TRBJ1-6|NA
TGCAGTGCTCCGGGGGGATCACCCCTCCACTTT
CSAPGGSPLHF
>few|TRBV5-1|TRBJ1-2|TRBD1
TGCGCCAGCAGCTCTGGGACAGGAAATAACTATGGCTACACCTTC
CASSSGTGNNYGYTF
>NA|TRBV4-1|TRBJ2-5|TRBD1
TGCGCCAGCAGCCAAGGGGTGACAGGGGCCGAGACCCAGTACTTC
CASSQGVTGAETQYF
>few|TRBV12-3/TRBV12-4|TRBJ1-2|TRBD1
TGTGCCAGCAGAAGAGCCGGGACAGGGTATGGCTACACCTTC
CASRRAGTGYGYTF
>few|TRBV3-1|TRBJ2-1|NA
TGTGCCAGCAGCCAAGATCGGGGGCCGGTACTTTGGGATGAGCAGTTCTTC
CASSQDRGPVLWDEQFF